This T cell receptor beta chain emerged from a study of CD8+ T cells in alopecia areata. RNA was extracted and reverse transcribed into cDNA as the sequencing template. The assay was immunoSEQ multiplex PCR, and TCRdb's table has in-frame clones only and misses some. The sample has 100,000 to 150,000 clones, approximately 49% seen once. This clone has just a few counts. Collected material from alopecia areata patients comprised lesional scalp punch biopsies and peripheral blood. V was cut by 1 base and J by 2 bases, with 11 bases left in between. The germline gives CDR1 MGHRA, CDR2 YSYEKL. The CDR3 has 15 residues.

The genes are TRBV4-1 and TRBJ2-5; D is possibly TRBD2 (6 bases). The source of this sequence is a human donor with alopecia areata. The sequences come from CD8+ T cells sorted from blood, collected at week 0. The CDR3 DNA reads as TGCGCCAGCAGCCAAGGGACGGAGGGGCAAGAGACCCAGTACTTC. Encoded protein: CASSQGTEGQETQYF.